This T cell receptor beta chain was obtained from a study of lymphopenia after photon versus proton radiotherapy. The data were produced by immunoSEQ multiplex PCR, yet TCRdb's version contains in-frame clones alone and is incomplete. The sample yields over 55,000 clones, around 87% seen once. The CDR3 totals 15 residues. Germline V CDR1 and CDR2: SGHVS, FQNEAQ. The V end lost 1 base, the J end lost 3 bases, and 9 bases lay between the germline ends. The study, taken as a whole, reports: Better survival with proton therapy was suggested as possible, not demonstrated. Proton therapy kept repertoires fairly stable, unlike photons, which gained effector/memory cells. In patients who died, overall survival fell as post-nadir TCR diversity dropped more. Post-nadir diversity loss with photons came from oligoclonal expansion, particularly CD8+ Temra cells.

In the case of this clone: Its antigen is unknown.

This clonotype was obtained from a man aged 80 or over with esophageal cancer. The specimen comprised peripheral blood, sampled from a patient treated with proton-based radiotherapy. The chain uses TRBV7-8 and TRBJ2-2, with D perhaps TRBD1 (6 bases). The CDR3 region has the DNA TGTGCCAGCAGCTTAGAGGCAGGGGACACCGGGGAGCTGTTTTTT. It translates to CASSLEAGDTGELFF.